This TCR beta chain appears in the sequencing data of a study of blood T cell repertoires in COVID-19. Study-wide context: In each case, the material was cDNA or gDNA derived from T cells, B-cell-depleted T cells, or PBMCs.

Authors' analysis steps: From reference gene primer amplification, estimates of nucleated cell counts were derived. Sequencing used immunoSEQ multiplex PCR; TCRdb keeps in-frame clones, though not all of them. V and J calls and clone size are copied from that table; D and trimming were computed from the DNA. In the table there are roughly 230,000 clones, roughly 87% of which are singletons. The CDR3 is 16 residues long. CDR1 SGDLS and CDR2 YYNGEE come from the germline V gene. V dropped 0 bases and J dropped 0 bases, with 13 bases sitting between them. The chain recombines TRBV9 with TRBJ2-7; TRBD2 is a possible D gene (6 bases). This receptor was obtained from a human donor in a cohort sampled during active COVID-19. The sequenced sample was peripheral blood. The CDR3 DNA reads TGTGCCAGCAGCGTAGCGGGCGGGAAATACTCCTACGAGCAGTACTTC. Its protein product is CASSVAGGKYSYEQYF.